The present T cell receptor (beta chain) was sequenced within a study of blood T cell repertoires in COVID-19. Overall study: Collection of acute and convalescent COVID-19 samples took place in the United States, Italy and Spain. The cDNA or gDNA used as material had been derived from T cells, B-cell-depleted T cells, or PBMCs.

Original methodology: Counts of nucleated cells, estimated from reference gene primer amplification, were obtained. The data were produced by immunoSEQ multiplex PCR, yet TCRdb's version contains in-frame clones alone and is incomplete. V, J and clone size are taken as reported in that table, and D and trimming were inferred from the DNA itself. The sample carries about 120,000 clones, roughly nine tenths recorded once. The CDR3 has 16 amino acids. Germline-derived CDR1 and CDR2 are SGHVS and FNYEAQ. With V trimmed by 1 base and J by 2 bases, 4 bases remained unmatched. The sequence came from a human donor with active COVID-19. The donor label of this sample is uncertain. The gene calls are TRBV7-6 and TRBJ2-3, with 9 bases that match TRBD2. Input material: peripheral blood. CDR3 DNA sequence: TGTGCCAGCAGCTTAGGGCTAGCGGGGACCACAGATACGCAGTATTTT. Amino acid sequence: CASSLGLAGTTDTQYF.